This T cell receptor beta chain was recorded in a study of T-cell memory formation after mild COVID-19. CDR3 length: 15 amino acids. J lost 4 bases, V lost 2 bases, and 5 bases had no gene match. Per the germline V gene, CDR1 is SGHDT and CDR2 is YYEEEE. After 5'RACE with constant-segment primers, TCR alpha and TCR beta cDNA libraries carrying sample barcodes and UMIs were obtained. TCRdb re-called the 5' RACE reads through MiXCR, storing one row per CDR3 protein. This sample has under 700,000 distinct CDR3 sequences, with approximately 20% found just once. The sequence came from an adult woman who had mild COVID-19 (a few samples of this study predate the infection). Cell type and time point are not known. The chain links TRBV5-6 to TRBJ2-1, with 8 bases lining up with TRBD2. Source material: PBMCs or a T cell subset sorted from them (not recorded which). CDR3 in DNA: TGTGCCAGCAGCTTCTTGTCTAGCGGGTACAATGAGCAGTTCTTC. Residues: CASSFLSSGYNEQFF.